A single sample is the source of the 8 T cell receptor beta chains below, sequenced in a study of T cell repertoires and HLA-DP antigens. Produced via immunoSEQ multiplex PCR; TCRdb's table is partial and in-frame only. The data hold approximately 100,000 clones, with roughly 86% observed a single time. What these receptors recognize is not known. The sequencing sample was made of CD4+ T cells from PBMCs. The receptors derive from a man over 45 in good health and CMV-seronegative.

As DNA, the CDR3 is TGTGCCAGCAGTCCGCGGACTAGCGCTACGTACCAAGAGACCCAGTACTTC. Translating gives CASSPRTSATYQETQYF. This chain joins TRBV27 and TRBJ2-5; 9 bases line up with TRBD2. The trim removed 5 bases at V and 0 bases at J, leaving 10 bases unmatched. This CDR3 has 17 amino acids. Germline V gene sequence: CDR1 MNHEY, CDR2 SMNVEV (reference sequence).

This clone was detected once. The chain has TRBV9 and TRBJ2-1, with a possible D match to TRBD2 (5 bases). This CDR3 is 12 amino acids long. Germline V CDR1 and CDR2: SGDLS, YYNGEE. The ends were cut back, 0 bases at V and 14 bases at J, with 12 bases in the middle. CDR3 in DNA: TGTGCCAGCAGCGTAGGCGAGGGCCCCAAGTTCTTC. Its translation is CASSVGEGPKFF.

The chain has TRBV6-5 and TRBJ2-7; D is unresolved. The CDR3 is made up of 13 amino acids. V was clipped by 3 bases and J by 3 bases, with 9 bases between them. Germline loops: CDR1 MNHEY, CDR2 SVGAGI. CDR3 bases: TGTGCCAGCAGTTATCTACAAAGCTACGAGCAGTACTTC. Amino acids: CASSYLQSYEQYF.

The rearrangement links TRBV7-2 to TRBJ1-1; D is perhaps TRBD1 (6 bases). This CDR3 has 16 amino acids. Germline V CDR1 and CDR2: SGHTA, FQGNSA. V lost 0 bases and J 1 base, leaving 12 bases between the germline ends. The DNA for the CDR3 is TGTGCCAGCAGCTTAGCGCAGTGGGGACAGAACACTGAAGCTTTCTTT. It specifies CASSLAQWGQNTEAFF.

The gene calls are TRBV5-1 and TRBJ1-4; D may be TRBD1 (6 bases). Looked up from germline, CDR1 is SGHRS and CDR2 is YFSETQ. Trimming took 0 bases from V and 3 from J, leaving 9 bases between them. The CDR3 spans 15 residues. The CDR3 coding sequence is TGCGCCAGCAGCTTGGAATCAGGGGCTAATGAAAAACTGTTTTTT. Protein product: CASSLESGANEKLFF.

The chain joins TRBV25-1 to TRBJ1-4; D possibly corresponds to TRBD1 (5 bases). The germline V and J ends were trimmed by 8 bases and 6 bases, with 13 bases remaining between them. The CDR3 loop spans 13 amino acids. Germline CDR1 is MGHDK and CDR2 is SYGVNS. CDR3 sequence reads: CASRRGADEKLFF. The CDR3 coding sequence is TGTGCCAGCCGTCGCGGGGCTGATGAAAAACTGTTTTTT. The variable domain in full, with the rest retrieved from reference TRBV25-1 and TRBJ1-4, is EADIYQTPRYLVIGTGKKITLECSQTMGHDKMYWYQQDPGMELHLIHYSYGVNSTEKGDLSSESTVSRIRTEHFPLTLESARPSHTSQYLCASRRGADEKLFFGSGTQLSVL.

This clone occurred a few times. The chain has TRBV5-4 and TRBJ2-5, with a possible D match to TRBD1 (6 bases). The V gene's germline CDR1 is SGHNT and CDR2 YYREEE (reference sequence). Trimming cost V 4 bases and J 3 bases, with 13 bases left between them. The CDR3 is 14 amino acids. CDR3: CASSRDMGEETQYF. The CDR3 DNA sequence: TGTGCCAGCAGCCGGGACATGGGAGAAGAGACCCAGTACTTC.

The chain recombines TRBV15 with TRBJ2-7; 7 nucleotides match TRBD2. The junction had 9 bases not matched to a gene; V was cut back by 1 base and J by 3 bases. This CDR3 is 16 amino acids long. Germline V CDR1 and CDR2: LNHNV, YYDKDF (reference sequence). The DNA for the CDR3 is TGTGCCACCAGCAGAGTGGTCGGAGCGGGGAGCTACGAGCAGTACTTC. Amino acids: CATSRVVGAGSYEQYF.